This T cell receptor beta chain was retrieved from a study of monozygotic twins with inflammatory bowel disease. TCRdb reworked the 5' RACE reads into one entry per CDR3 protein, no DNA. Its table records over 200,000 distinct CDR3 sequences. CDR1 and CDR2 (germline): KGHSH, LQKENI. The CDR3 runs to 13 residues. The TCR originated in a human donor with ulcerative colitis or Crohn's disease, or a healthy co-twin of an affected twin (not recorded which). V usage is TRBV18 and J usage is TRBJ2-4; TCRdb indicates TRBD1, and absent DNA this call remains unverified. Source material: blood. The CDR3 region is CASSPGRANIQYF.